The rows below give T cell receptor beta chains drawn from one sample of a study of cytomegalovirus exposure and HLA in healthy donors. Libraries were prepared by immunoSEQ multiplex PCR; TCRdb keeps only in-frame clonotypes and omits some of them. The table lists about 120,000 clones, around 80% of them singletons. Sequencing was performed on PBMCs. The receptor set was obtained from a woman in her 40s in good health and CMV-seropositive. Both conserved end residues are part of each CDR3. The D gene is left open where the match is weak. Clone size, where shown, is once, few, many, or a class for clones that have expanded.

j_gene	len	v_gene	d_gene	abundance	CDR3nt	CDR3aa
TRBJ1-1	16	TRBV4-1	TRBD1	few	TGCGCCAGCAGCCAAGCAGGGGGGACTCAGAACACTGAAGCTTTCTTT	CASSQAGGTQNTEAFF
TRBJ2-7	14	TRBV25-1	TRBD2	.	TGTGCCAGCAGTGGTACTAGCGGGGTCTACGAGCAGTACTTC	CASSGTSGVYEQYF
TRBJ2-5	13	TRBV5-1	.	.	TGCGCCAGCAGCTCACAGGGTAGCGAGACCCAGTACTTC	CASSSQGSETQYF
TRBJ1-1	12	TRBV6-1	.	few	TGTGCCACGACTGAGGTGAACACTGAAGCTTTCTTT	CATTEVNTEAFF
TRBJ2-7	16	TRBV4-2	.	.	TGTGCCAGCAGCCCCGACAGAAACTCCGAGGCCTACGAGCAGTACTTC	CASSPDRNSEAYEQYF
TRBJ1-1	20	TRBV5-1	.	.	TGCGCCAGCAGCTTGGCGGGGAACTTCAGGGGCCAGGGGATGAACACTGAAGCTTTCTTT	CASSLAGNFRGQGMNTEAFF
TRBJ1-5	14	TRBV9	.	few	TGTGCCAGCAGCGTAGAGTCAGTGAATCAGCCCCAGCATTTT	CASSVESVNQPQHF
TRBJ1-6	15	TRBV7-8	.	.	TGTGCCAGCAGCTCCTTTCAAAGGCAGGGTTCACCCCTCCACTTT	CASSSFQRQGSPLHF
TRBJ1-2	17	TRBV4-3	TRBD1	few	TGCGCCAGCAGCCAAGATCGAGTGGGGACAGGCGGCTATGGCTACACCTTC	CASSQDRVGTGGYGYTF
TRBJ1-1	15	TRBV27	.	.	TGTGCCAGCAGTTTAAACCCAACAGGTAACACTGAAGCTTTCTTT	CASSLNPTGNTEAFF
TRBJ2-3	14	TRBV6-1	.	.	TGTGCCAGCAGTCTTAGGGGCCCCCCAGATACGCAGTATTTT	CASSLRGPPDTQYF
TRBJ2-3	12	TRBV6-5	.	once	TGTGCCAGCAGCTCGCTGCGAGATACGCAGTATTTT	CASSSLRDTQYF
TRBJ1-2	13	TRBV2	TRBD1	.	TGTGCCAGCAGTGCGGACAGGCAAGTTGGCTACACCTTC	CASSADRQVGYTF
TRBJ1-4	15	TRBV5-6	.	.	TGTGCCAGCAGCCCAATCTGGGGGGATCATGAAAAACTGTTTTTT	CASSPIWGDHEKLFF
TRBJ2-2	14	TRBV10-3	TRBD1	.	TGTGCCATCAGTGGCATACAGGGGGCCGGGGAGCTGTTTTTT	CAISGIQGAGELFF
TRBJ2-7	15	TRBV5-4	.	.	TGTGCCAGCAGCCCCCCGGTGGGGGGGCCTGACGAGCAGTACTTC	CASSPPVGGPDEQYF
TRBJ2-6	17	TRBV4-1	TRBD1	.	TGCGCCAGCAGCCAACAACAGGGGGCGCTTGGGGCCAACGTCCTGACTTTC	CASSQQQGALGANVLTF
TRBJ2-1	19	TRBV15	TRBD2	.	TGTGCCACCAGCCGAGAGCCCGGACTAGCGGGGTTACAGGACAATGAGCAGTTCTTC	CATSREPGLAGLQDNEQFF
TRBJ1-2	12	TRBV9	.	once	TGTGCCAGCAGCGCCAACAGGGATGGCTACACCTTC	CASSANRDGYTF
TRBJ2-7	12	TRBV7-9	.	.	TGTTCCAGCAGCCCCCCCCGGTACGAGCAGTACTTC	CSSSPPRYEQYF
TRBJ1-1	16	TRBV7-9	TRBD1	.	TGTGCCAGCAGCATCCGGGACAGGGGCCCACGGACTGAAGCTTTCTTT	CASSIRDRGPRTEAFF
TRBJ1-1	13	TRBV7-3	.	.	TGTGCCAGCAGCTTAACTTTCACAGGTGCAGCTTTCTTT	CASSLTFTGAAFF
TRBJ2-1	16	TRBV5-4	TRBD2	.	TGTGCCAGCAGCTTGGGTGGGACTAGCGTTTACAATGAGCAGTTCTTC	CASSLGGTSVYNEQFF
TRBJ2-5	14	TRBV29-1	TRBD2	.	TGCAGCGTTGAAGAATCCAGCGGGGCCGGGACCCAGTACTTC	CSVEESSGAGTQYF
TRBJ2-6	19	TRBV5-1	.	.	TGCGCCAGCAGCTTGGCCGGAGGCAGTGCTAGCTCTGGGGCCAACGTCCTGACTTTC	CASSLAGGSASSGANVLTF
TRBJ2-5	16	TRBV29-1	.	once	TGCAGCGTTGGGGCAGGGGAGGGGATTTGGCAAGAGACCCAGTACTTC	CSVGAGEGIWQETQYF
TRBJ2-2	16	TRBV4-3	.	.	TGCGCCAGCAGCCAAGAGGTGGCAGGGTATAACGGGGAGCTGTTTTTT	CASSQEVAGYNGELFF
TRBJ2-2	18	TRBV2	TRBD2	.	TGTGCCAGCAGTGAAAGGCCAGCGGGAGGGCCGGGGACCGGGGAGCTGTTTTTT	CASSERPAGGPGTGELFF
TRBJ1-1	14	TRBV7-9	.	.	TGTGCCAGCAGCTTAGTAGCCCCGAACACTGAAGCTTTCTTT	CASSLVAPNTEAFF
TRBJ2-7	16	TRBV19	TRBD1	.	TGTGCCAGTAGTACCCCCGGACAGGGGAGTTCCTACGAGCAGTACTTC	CASSTPGQGSSYEQYF
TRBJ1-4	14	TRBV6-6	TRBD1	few	TGTGCCAGCAGTACCACAGGGGGGCGGGAAAAACTGTTTTTT	CASSTTGGREKLFF
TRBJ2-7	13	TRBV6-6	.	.	TGTGCCAGCAGTTCTGACCGGGGACTGCAACTTGTCTTC	CASSSDRGLQLVF
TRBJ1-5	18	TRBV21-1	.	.	TGTGCCAGCGGCGCAAATCCCTGGGCGGGCCCCGCTCATCAGCCCCAGCATTTT	CASGANPWAGPAHQPQHF
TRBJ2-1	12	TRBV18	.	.	TGTGCCAGCTCTCGCGGGTACAGTGAGCAGTTCTTC	CASSRGYSEQFF
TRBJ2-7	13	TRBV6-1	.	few	TGTGCCAGCAGTTCTGGAGATTCCTACGAGCAGTACTTC	CASSSGDSYEQYF
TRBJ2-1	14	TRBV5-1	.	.	TGCGCCAGCAGCCCGGTGAGGGTTAGGGATGAGCAGTTCTTC	CASSPVRVRDEQFF
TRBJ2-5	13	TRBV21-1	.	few	TGTGCCGGTTCGCGGGAGGGGACGGAGACCCAGTACTTC	CAGSREGTETQYF
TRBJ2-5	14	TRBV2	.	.	TGTGCCAGCAGTGGACTCTCGGTGGGAGAGACCCAGTACTTC	CASSGLSVGETQYF
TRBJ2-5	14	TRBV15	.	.	TGTGCCACCAGCAGGCCGGGACTCCAAGAGACCCAGTACTTC	CATSRPGLQETQYF
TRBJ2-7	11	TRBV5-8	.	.	TGTGCCAGCAGCCAACTCTCCGAGCAGTACTTC	CASSQLSEQYF
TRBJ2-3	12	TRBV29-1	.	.	TGCAGCGTGAGGACAGTATCAGATACGCAGTATTTT	CSVRTVSDTQYF
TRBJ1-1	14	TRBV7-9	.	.	TGTGCCAGCGTAATGGGGCGTTTGAACACTGAAGCTTTCTTT	CASVMGRLNTEAFF
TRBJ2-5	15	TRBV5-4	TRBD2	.	TGTGCCAGCAGCAGTAGCGGGGGGAGGCAAGAGACCCAGTACTTC	CASSSSGGRQETQYF
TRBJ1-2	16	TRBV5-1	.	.	TGCGCCAGCAGCGCCGAACCCCGACAGTCTGGTCGTGGCTACACCTTC	CASSAEPRQSGRGYTF
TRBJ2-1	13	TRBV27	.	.	TGTGCCAGCAGTTTAGAGCTATACAATGAGCAGTTCTTC	CASSLELYNEQFF
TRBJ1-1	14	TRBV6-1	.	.	TGTGCCAGCACCCGACAGGACATGAACACTGAAGCTTTCTTT	CASTRQDMNTEAFF
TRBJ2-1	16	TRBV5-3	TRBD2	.	TGTGCCAGAAGACGGACCGGGACTAGGCTTCGGAATGAGCAGTTCTTC	CARRRTGTRLRNEQFF
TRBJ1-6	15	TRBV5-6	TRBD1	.	TGTGCCAGCAGGAGTTCCGGGACAGGGGAATCACCCCTCCACTTT	CASRSSGTGESPLHF
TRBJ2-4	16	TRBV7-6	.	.	TGTGCCAGCAGCATAGGGGCGGGACTGGCCAAAAACATTCAGTACTTC	CASSIGAGLAKNIQYF
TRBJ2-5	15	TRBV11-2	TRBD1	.	TGTGCCAGCAGCACACCGACAGGGGGCAGGGAGACCCAGTACTTC	CASSTPTGGRETQYF
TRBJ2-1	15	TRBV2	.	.	TGTGCCAGCACCGAGGCCACCCCAGCCTACAATGAGCAGTTCTTC	CASTEATPAYNEQFF